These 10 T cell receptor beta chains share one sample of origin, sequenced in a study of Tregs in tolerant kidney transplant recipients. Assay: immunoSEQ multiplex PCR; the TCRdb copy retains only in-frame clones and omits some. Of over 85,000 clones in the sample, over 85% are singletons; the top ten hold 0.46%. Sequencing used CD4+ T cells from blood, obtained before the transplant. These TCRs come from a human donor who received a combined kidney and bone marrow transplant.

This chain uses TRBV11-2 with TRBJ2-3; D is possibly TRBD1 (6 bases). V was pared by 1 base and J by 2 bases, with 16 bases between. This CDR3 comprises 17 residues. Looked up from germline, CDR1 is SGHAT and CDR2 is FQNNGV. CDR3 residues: CASSLGYGGLLTDTQYF. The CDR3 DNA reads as TGTGCCAGCAGCTTAGGGTATGGGGGCCTCCTCACAGATACGCAGTATTTT.

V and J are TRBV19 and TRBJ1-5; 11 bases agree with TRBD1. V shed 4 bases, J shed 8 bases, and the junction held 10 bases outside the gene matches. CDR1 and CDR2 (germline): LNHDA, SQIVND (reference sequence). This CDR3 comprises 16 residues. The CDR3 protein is CASSSPGQGVGEPQHF. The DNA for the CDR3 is TGTGCCAGTAGTAGTCCGGGACAGGGGGTTGGTGAGCCCCAGCATTTT.

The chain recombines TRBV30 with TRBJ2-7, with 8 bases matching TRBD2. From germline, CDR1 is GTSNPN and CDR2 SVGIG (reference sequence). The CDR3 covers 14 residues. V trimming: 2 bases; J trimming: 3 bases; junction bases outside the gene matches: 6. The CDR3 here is CAWSQLAELYEQYF. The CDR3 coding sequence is TGTGCCTGGAGTCAACTAGCGGAGCTCTACGAGCAGTACTTC.

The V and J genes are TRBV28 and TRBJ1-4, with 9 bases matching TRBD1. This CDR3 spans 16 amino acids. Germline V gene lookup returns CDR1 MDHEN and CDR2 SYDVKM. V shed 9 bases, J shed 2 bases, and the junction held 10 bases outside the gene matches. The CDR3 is CASSGTGRGTNEKLFF. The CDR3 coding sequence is TGTGCCAGTTCCGGGACAGGGAGGGGGACTAATGAAAAACTGTTTTTT.

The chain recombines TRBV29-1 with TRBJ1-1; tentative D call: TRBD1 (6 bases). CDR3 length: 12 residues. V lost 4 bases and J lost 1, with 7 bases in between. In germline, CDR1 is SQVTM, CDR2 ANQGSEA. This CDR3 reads CSVGDKNTEAFF. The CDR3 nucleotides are TGCAGCGTTGGGGACAAGAACACTGAAGCTTTCTTT.

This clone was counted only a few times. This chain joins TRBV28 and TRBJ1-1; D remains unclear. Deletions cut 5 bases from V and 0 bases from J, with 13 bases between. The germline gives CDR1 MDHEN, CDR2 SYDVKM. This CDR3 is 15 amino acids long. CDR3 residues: CASSAMTYMNTEAFF. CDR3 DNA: TGTGCCAGCAGTGCCATGACATACATGAACACTGAAGCTTTCTTT.

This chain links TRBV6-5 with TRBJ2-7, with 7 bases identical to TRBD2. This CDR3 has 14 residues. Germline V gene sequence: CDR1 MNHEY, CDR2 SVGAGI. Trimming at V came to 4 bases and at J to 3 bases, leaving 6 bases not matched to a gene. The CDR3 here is CASSSSGTNYEQYF. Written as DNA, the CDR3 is TGTGCCAGCAGTTCCTCCGGGACTAACTACGAGCAGTACTTC.

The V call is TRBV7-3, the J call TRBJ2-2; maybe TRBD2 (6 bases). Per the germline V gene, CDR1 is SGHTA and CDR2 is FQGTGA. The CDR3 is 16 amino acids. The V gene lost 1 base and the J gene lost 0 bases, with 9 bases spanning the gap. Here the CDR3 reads CASSLMGGTNTGELFF. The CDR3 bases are TGTGCCAGCAGCTTAATGGGGGGAACGAACACCGGGGAGCTGTTTTTT. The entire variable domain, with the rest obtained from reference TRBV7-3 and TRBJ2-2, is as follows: GAGVSQTPSNKVTEKGKYVELRCDPISGHTALYWYRQSLGQGPEFLIYFQGTGAADDSGLPNDRFFAVRPEGSVSTLKIQRTERGDSAVYLCASSLMGGTNTGELFFGEGSRLTVL.

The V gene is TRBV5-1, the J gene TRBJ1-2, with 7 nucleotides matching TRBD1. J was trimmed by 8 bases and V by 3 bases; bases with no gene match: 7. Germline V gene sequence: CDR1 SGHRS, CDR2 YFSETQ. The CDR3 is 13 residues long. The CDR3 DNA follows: TGCGCCAGCAGCTCGACAAGGGGGCAGGGCTACACCTTC. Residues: CASSSTRGQGYTF.

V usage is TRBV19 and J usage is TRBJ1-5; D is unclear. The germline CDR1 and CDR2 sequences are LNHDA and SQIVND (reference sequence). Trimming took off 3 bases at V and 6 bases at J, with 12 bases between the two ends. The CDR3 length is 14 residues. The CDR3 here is CASSIGLSAQPQHF. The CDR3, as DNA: TGTGCCAGTAGTATTGGACTTTCAGCTCAGCCCCAGCATTTT. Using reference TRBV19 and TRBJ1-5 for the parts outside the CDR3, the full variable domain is DGGITQSPKYLFRKEGQNVTLSCEQNLNHDAMYWYRQDPGQGLRLIYYSQIVNDFQKGDIAEGYSVSREKKESFPLTVTSAQKNPTAFYLCASSIGLSAQPQHFGDGTRLSIL.